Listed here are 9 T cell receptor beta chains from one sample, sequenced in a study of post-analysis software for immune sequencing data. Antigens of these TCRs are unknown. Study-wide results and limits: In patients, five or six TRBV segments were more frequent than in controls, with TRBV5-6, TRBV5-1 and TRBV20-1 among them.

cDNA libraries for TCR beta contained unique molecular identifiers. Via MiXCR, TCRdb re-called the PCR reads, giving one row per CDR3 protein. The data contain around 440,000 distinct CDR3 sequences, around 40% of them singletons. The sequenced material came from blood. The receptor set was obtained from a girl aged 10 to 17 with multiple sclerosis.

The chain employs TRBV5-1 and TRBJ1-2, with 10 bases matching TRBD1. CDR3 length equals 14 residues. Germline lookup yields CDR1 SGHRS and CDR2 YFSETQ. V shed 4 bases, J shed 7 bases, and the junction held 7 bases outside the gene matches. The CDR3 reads CASSPGDRGSGYTF. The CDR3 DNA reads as TGCGCCAGCAGCCCAGGGGACAGGGGAAGTGGCTACACCTTC.

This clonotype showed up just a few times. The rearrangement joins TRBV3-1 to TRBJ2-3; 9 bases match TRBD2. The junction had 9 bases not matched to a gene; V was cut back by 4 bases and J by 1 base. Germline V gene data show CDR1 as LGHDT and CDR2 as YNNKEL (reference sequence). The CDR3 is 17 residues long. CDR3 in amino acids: CASSRSSGSGGTDTQYF. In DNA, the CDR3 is TGTGCCAGCAGCCGAAGTAGCGGGAGCGGCGGCACAGATACGCAGTATTTT.

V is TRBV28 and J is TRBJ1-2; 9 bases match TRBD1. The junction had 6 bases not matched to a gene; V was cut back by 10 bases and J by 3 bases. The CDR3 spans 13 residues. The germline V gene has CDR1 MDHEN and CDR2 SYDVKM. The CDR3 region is CAIQGADYYGYTF. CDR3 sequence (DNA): TGTGCCATACAGGGGGCAGATTACTATGGCTACACCTTC.

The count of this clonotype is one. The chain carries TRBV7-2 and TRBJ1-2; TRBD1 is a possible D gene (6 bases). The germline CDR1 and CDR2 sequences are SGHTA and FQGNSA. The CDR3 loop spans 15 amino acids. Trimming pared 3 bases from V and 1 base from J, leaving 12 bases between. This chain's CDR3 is CASSFRQALNYGYTF. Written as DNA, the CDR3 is TGTGCCAGCAGCTTCCGACAGGCACTTAACTATGGCTACACCTTC.

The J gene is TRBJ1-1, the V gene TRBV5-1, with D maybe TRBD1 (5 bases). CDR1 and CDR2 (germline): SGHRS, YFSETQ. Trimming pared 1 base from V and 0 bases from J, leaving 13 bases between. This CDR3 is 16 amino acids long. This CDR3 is CASSLQQETLNTEAFF. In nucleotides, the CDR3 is TGCGCCAGCAGCTTGCAACAGGAAACCTTGAACACTGAAGCTTTCTTT.

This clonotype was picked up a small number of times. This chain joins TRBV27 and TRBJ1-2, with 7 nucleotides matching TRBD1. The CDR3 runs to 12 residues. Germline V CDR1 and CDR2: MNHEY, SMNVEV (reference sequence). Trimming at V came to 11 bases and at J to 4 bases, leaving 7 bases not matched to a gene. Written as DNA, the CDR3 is TGTGCCGGAAGCCGGGACAGCTATGGCTACACCTTC. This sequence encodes CAGSRDSYGYTF.

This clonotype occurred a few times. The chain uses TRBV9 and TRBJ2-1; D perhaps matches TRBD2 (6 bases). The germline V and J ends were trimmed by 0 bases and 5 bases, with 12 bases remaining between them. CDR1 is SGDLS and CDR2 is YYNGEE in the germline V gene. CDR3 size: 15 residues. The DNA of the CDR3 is TGTGCCAGCAGCGTAGGGGGTAGCGGTAACAATGAGCAGTTCTTC. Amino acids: CASSVGGSGNNEQFF.

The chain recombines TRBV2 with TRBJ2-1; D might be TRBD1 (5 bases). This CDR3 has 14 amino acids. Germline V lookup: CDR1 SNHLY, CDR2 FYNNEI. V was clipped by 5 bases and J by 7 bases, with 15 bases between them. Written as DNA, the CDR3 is TGTGCCAGCAGTCTCACTTTACAGGCGAATGAGCAGTTCTTC. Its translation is CASSLTLQANEQFF. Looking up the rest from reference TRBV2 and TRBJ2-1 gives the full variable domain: EPEVTQTPSHQVTQMGQEVILRCVPISNHLYFYWYRQILGQKVEFLVSFYNNEISEKSEIFDDQFSVERPDGSNFTLKIRSTKLEDSAMYFCASSLTLQANEQFFGPGTRLTVL.

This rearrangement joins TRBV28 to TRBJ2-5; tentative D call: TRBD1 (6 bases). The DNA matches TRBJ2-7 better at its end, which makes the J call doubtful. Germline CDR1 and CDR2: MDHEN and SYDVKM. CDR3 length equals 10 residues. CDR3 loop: CARGGYEQYF. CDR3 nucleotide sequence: TGTGCCAGAGGGGGTTACGAGCAGTACTTC.